The present T cell receptor (beta chain) was sequenced within a study of identical twins. The V segment lost 5 bases and the J segment 6 bases; nucleotides outside the gene matches: 17. Germline lookup yields CDR1 SGHAT and CDR2 FQDESV (reference sequence). This CDR3 is built from 17 residues. A note on this clonotype: Its antigen is not identified.

Study findings and constraints: A lower insertion count was a feature of abundant cord blood beta clonotypes, with no such feature in memory repertoires. Potential partial confounding of zero-insertion analyses by invariant MAIT and iNKT cells was noted.

A universal primer site was added by template switching, and unique molecular identifiers were carried by the cDNA. TCRdb ran MiXCR on the 5' RACE reads and lists one entry per CDR3 protein. Seen here are approximately 410,000 distinct CDR3 sequences, approximately 18% observed once, and the top ten hold approximately 12%. The sequenced sample was naive T cells sorted from blood. The TCR comes from a man aged 45-65 years in good health. The gene calls are TRBV11-1 and TRBJ2-7, with 9 bases that match TRBD2. In nucleotides, the CDR3 is TGTGCCAGCAGCCCAGCCGGGGGTGCGGGAGGGCTCTCCGAGCAGTACTTC. Translation gives CASSPAGGAGGLSEQYF.